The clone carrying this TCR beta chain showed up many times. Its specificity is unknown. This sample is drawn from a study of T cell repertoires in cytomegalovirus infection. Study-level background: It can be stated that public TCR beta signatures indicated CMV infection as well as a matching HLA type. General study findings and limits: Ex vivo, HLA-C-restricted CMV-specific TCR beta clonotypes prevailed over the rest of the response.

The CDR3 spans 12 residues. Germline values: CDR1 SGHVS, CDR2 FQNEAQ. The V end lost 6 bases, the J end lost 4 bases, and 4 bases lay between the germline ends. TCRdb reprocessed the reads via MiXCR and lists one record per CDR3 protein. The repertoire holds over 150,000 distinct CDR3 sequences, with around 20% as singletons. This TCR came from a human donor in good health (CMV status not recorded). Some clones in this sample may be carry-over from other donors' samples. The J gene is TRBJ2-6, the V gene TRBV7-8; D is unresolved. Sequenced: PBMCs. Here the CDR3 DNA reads TGTGCCAGCAGTCCCGGGGCCAACGTCCTGACTTTC. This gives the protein CASSPGANVLTF.